This T cell receptor (beta chain) was found in a study of cytomegalovirus exposure and HLA in healthy donors. Study-wide points: CMV antigen specificity of a few CMV-associated chains was confirmed in vitro. There were over 150 TCR beta chains listed as cytomegalovirus-associated. In a later analysis, first-cohort TCR clusters were found to tend to co-occur in the roughly 120 validation repertoires.

Turning to this clone: Its target is unknown.

Sequencing used immunoSEQ multiplex PCR; TCRdb keeps in-frame clones, though not all of them. Altogether over 100,000 clones are present, roughly 89% being singletons, with the ten largest covering 1% to 1.5%. CDR3 length equals 14 residues. CDR1 and CDR2 from the germline V gene are MNHNS and SASEGT. The trim removed 6 bases at V and 5 bases at J, leaving 8 bases unmatched. This sequence was found in a woman younger than 30 in good health and CMV-seronegative. The sample taken for sequencing was PBMCs. The V gene is TRBV6-1, the J gene TRBJ2-7; 9 nucleotides align to TRBD1. The CDR3 coding sequence is TGTGCCAGCAGCTCGGGACAGGGCTTCAACGAGCAGTACTTC. Protein: CASSSGQGFNEQYF.